This record looks at one TCR beta chain sequence and its context. These data come from a study of shared T cell receptors in the human thymus. Some clones are missing from TCRdb's copy, which holds only in-frame ones; the method was immunoSEQ multiplex PCR. The repertoire holds 550,000 to 800,000 clones, with 70% to 90% as singletons. The CDR3 is 15 amino acids. Germline loops: CDR1 MNHEY, CDR2 SVGAGI. V lost 0 bases, J lost 4 bases, and 9 bases lay in between. This same sample was also part of a study on human thymus T cells. That report adds: Corrective cardiac operations yielded the resected thymus tissue. Biased V and J segment usage appeared in thymus and peripheral blood. Related research has reported that thymic repertoires overlap highly among unrelated individuals.

The chain carries TRBV6-5 and TRBJ2-2, with no clear D. The TCR was taken from a girl less than two years old with a congenital heart defect. Sequenced: thymocytes. As DNA, the CDR3 is TGTGCCAGCAGTTACTCGATCCGCGGCACCGGGGAGCTGTTTTTT. Translation gives CASSYSIRGTGELFF.